The 15 T cell receptor beta chains listed next were all sequenced from one sample in a study of T cell repertoires in cytomegalovirus infection. TCRdb reanalysed the reads using MiXCR and keeps one entry per CDR3 protein. The sample holds some 200,000 distinct CDR3 sequences, roughly 9.8% seen once. Sequenced sample: PBMCs. The receptors derive from a human donor in good health (CMV status not recorded). Some clones in this sample may be carry-over from other donors' samples.

This clonotype occurred many times. This chain links TRBV20-1 with TRBJ2-3; the D gene is possibly TRBD1 (6 bases). The CDR3 consists of 12 residues. With 4 bases removed from V and 4 bases from J, the gap between germline ends came to 9 bases. Germline assignment: CDR1 DFQATT and CDR2 SNEGSKA (reference sequence). The CDR3 spells CSAIRGPDTQYF. CDR3 nucleotides: TGCAGTGCTATCAGGGGTCCAGATACGCAGTATTTT.

This clonotype came up many times. This chain joins TRBV7-2 and TRBJ1-5; D unclear. Trimming shortened V by 1 base and J by 6 bases, and 10 bases separated the two germline ends. This CDR3 contains 14 residues. CDR1 is SGHTA, CDR2 FQGNSA, per germline. The CDR3 sequence: CASSLVARTQPQHF. The CDR3 DNA sequence: TGTGCCAGCAGCTTAGTAGCCCGGACTCAGCCCCAGCATTTT.

The table lists this clonotype with a few counts. It may be a read error: a sequence one base away is much more abundant. This chain links TRBV7-2 with TRBJ1-4; unclear D gene. The germline CDR1 and CDR2 sequences are SGHTA and FQGNSA. The CDR3 is 14 amino acids. The V gene lost 1 base and the J gene lost 4 bases, with 7 bases spanning the gap. CDR3 nucleotide sequence: TGTGCCAGCAGCTTAGGGACCATTAATGAAAAACTGTTTTTT. It codes for CASSLGTINEKLFF.

This clonotype came up many times. The chain joins TRBV28 to TRBJ1-3; maybe TRBD1 (5 bases). The CDR3 has 15 amino acids. From germline, CDR1 is MDHEN and CDR2 SYDVKM. The V end was cut by 5 bases, the J end by 0 bases, with 11 bases between. This CDR3 reads CASSLTGVSGNTIYF. CDR3 nucleotide sequence: TGTGCCAGCAGTCTTACAGGAGTCTCTGGAAACACCATATATTTT.

This clonotype turned up a few times. V gene TRBV9 combines with J gene TRBJ2-1, with 10 bases matching TRBD2. V dropped 0 bases and J dropped 0; count of bases not matched to a gene: 6. The CDR3 loop spans 18 amino acids. CDR1 and CDR2 (germline): SGDLS, YYNGEE. This CDR3 reads CASSVESSGSSSYNEQFF. The CDR3 nucleotides read TGTGCCAGCAGCGTAGAGTCTAGCGGGAGTAGCTCCTACAATGAGCAGTTCTTC.

A note on this clonotype: Germline and junction disagree at one end, which may indicate a read error. The V call is TRBV6-2 or TRBV6-3, the J call TRBJ2-7; either TRBD1 or TRBD2 may fit D (5 bases each). This CDR3 contains 14 residues. Germline V gene sequence: CDR1 MNHEY, CDR2 SVGEGT. CDR3 DNA sequence: TGTGCCGGCAGGGACCAAGCCAACAGCCACAAGCAGTACTTC. This translates into CAGRDQANSHKQYF.

The chain couples TRBV29-1 to TRBJ2-7; D not resolved. This CDR3 spans 11 amino acids. The germline gives CDR1 SQVTM, CDR2 ANQGSEA. Trimming removed 6 bases at V and 2 bases at J, with 8 bases between. The DNA for the CDR3 is TGCAGCGTAGCTAGAGCCTACGAGCAGTACTTC. Translation gives CSVARAYEQYF.

This clonotype was detected ten times or more. The rearrangement uses TRBV7-3 and TRBJ2-6; D is unclear. Trimming took 3 bases from V and 2 from J, leaving 8 bases between them. The CDR3 totals 15 residues. Germline loops: CDR1 SGHTA, CDR2 FQGTGA. The CDR3 nucleotides are TGTGCCAGCAGCTTCTACGGACCTGGGGCCAACGTCCTGACTTTC. It codes for CASSFYGPGANVLTF.

The sample holds many counts of this clonotype. The chain couples TRBV11-2 to TRBJ1-5; D call uncertain. This CDR3 spans 17 amino acids. Looked up from germline, CDR1 is SGHAT and CDR2 is FQNNGV. Trimming took off 0 bases at V and 2 bases at J, with 14 bases between the two ends. CDR3 coding DNA: TGTGCCAGCAGCTTAGATCCCTCCCCGAAGGGCAATCAGCCCCAGCATTTT. Protein product: CASSLDPSPKGNQPQHF. Looking up the rest from reference TRBV11-2 and TRBJ1-5 gives the full variable domain: EAGVAQSPRYKIIEKRQSVAFWCNPISGHATLYWYQQILGQGPKLLIQFQNNGVVDDSQLPKDRFSAERLKGVDSTLKIQPAKLEDSAVYLCASSLDPSPKGNQPQHFGDGTRLSIL.

The V gene is TRBV7-4, the J gene TRBJ2-3; D uncertain. Germline lookup yields CDR1 SGHVT and CDR2 SQSDAQ. The V end lost 11 bases, the J end lost 0 bases, and 15 bases lay between the germline ends. The CDR3 sequence is 14 residues long. CDR3 coding DNA: TGTGCCTGCCGGTTTGCGCCTAGCACAGATACGCAGTATTTT. The encoded protein is CACRFAPSTDTQYF. Drawing the rest from reference TRBV7-4 and TRBJ2-3, the complete variable domain is GAGVSQSPRYKVAKRGRDVALRCDSISGHVTLYWYRQTLGQGSEVLTYSQSDAQRDKSGRPSGRFSAERPERSVSTLKIQRTEQGDSAVYLCACRFAPSTDTQYFGPGTRLTVL.

The V call is TRBV5-4, the J call TRBJ2-2; TRBD1 aligns across 8 bases. The CDR3 is made up of 15 amino acids. The germline CDR1 and CDR2 sequences are SGHNT and YYREEE (reference sequence). J was trimmed by 4 bases and V by 0 bases; bases with no gene match: 2. The CDR3 protein is CASSLAGTGTGELFF. CDR3 coding DNA: TGTGCCAGCAGCTTGGCTGGGACAGGCACCGGGGAGCTGTTTTTT.

Many counts were recorded for this clonotype. The chain links TRBV7-9 to TRBJ1-2; D ambiguous. Per germline, CDR1 SEHNR and CDR2 FQNEAQ (reference sequence). Deletions cut 0 bases from V and 3 bases from J, with 8 bases between. This CDR3 is built from 14 residues. The CDR3 DNA follows: TGTGCCAGCAGCTTAGCCGGAAACCACTATGGCTACACCTTC. This codes for CASSLAGNHYGYTF. Variable domain in full (rest from reference TRBV7-9 and TRBJ1-2): DTGVSQNPRHKITKRGQNVTFRCDPISEHNRLYWYRQTLGQGPEFLTYFQNEAQLEKSRLLSDRFSAERPKGSFSTLEIQRTEQGDSAMYLCASSLAGNHYGYTFGSGTRLTVV.

This clonotype was counted only a few times. The chain links TRBV6-4 to TRBJ1-1, with 8 bases identical to TRBD1. The CDR3 loop spans 14 amino acids. The V gene's germline CDR1 is MRHNA and CDR2 SNTAGT. The V and J ends lost 6 bases and 6 bases, in that order; junction bases with no gene match: 9. The CDR3 region has the DNA TGTGCCAGCAGCAGGACAGGGTCGCACCCTGAAGCTTTCTTT. Translated, it gives CASSRTGSHPEAFF.

A few counts support this clonotype. This chain links TRBV20-1 with TRBJ2-4; D unclear. This CDR3 is built from 16 residues. V lost 0 bases, J lost 0 bases, and 12 bases lay in between. The germline V gene has CDR1 DFQATT and CDR2 SNEGSKA (reference sequence). In nucleotides, the CDR3 is TGCAGTGCTAGAGATCAACAGATGCTAGCCAAAAACATTCAGTACTTC. It specifies CSARDQQMLAKNIQYF.

Notes on this clonotype: This could be a read error, since a much larger clone is one nucleotide away. V is TRBV19 and J is TRBJ2-1; possibly TRBD2 for D (6 bases). Per the germline V gene, CDR1 is LNHDA and CDR2 is SQIVND (reference sequence). The ends were cut back, 1 base at V and 2 bases at J, with 9 bases in the middle. The CDR3 has 15 amino acids. This CDR3 is CASSIVLAAYNEQFF. For the CDR3, the DNA is TGTGCCAGTAGTATAGTATTAGCGGCCTACAATGAGCAGTTCTTC.